The present entry profiles one T cell receptor beta chain with its context. The target antigen is unknown. The data derive from a study of cytomegalovirus exposure and HLA in healthy donors. Study information: Assignment to the Caucasian-associated ancestry cluster applied to 75% to 85% of the approximately 400 genotyped donors.

V lost 4 bases and J lost 1; bases outside the gene matches: 3. The CDR3 runs to 16 residues. The germline V gene has CDR1 MNHEY and CDR2 SVGAGI. PCR was performed using 60 Vbeta and 13 Jbeta primers. In the study's own analysis: Tens of millions of unique TCR beta chains, around 10 million of them shared, were counted by a later analysis. The repertoire was sequenced with immunoSEQ multiplex PCR; TCRdb's copy has only in-frame clones and lacks some. Clone size and V and J calls were adopted from that table, with D and trimming inferred from the DNA. The sample holds approximately 180,000 clones, around 84% seen once. The study, taken as a whole, reports: Researchers had no immune exposure information except CMV serostatus available. Previously analyzed data showed that most TCR beta V segments were productive at a frequency of about 87% or about 30%.

The gene calls are TRBV6-5 and TRBJ2-3; TRBD2 matches 12 bases. Specimen: PBMCs. The sequence derives from a woman aged 18-30 years in good health and CMV-seronegative. CDR3 loop: CASSFGLAGRTDTQYF. The CDR3 DNA reads as TGTGCCAGCAGTTTTGGACTAGCGGGACGCACAGATACGCAGTATTTT.